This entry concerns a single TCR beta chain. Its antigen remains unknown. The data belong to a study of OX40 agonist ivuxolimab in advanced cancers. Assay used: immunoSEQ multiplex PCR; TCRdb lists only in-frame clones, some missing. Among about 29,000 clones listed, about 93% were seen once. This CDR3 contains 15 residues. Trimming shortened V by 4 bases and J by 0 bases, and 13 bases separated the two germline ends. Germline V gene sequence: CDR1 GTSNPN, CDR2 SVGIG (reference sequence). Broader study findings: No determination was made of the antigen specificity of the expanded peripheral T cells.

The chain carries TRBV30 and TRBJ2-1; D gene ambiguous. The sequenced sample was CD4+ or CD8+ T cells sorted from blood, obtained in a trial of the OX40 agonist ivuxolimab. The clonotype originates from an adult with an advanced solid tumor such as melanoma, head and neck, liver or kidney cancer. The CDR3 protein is CAWTLDQSSYNEQFF. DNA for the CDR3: TGTGCCTGGACCCTTGACCAAAGCTCCTACAATGAGCAGTTCTTC.